The 10 T cell receptor beta chains given below trace back to one sample, sequenced in a study of blood T cell repertoires in COVID-19. The assay was immunoSEQ multiplex PCR, and TCRdb's table has in-frame clones only and misses some. The sample has 50,000 to 65,000 clones, roughly 79% seen once. Sequencing was done on a sample of peripheral blood. These receptor sequences come from a woman aged 55-70 years with acute or convalescent COVID-19.

The chain carries TRBV19 and TRBJ2-7; unclear D gene. V was cut by 3 bases and J by 6 bases, with 9 bases left in between. This CDR3 spans 12 amino acids. Looked up from germline, CDR1 is LNHDA and CDR2 is SQIVND (reference sequence). CDR3 nucleotide sequence: TGTGCCAGTAGTATCAGAAGTGGCGAGCAGTACTTC. Translation: CASSIRSGEQYF.

The chain links TRBV18 to TRBJ2-7, with TRBD1 identical over 7 bases. In germline, CDR1 is KGHSH, CDR2 LQKENI. The CDR3 is 14 residues long. V dropped 2 bases and J dropped 6; count of bases not matched to a gene: 7. CDR3 in amino acids: CASSPETGAVEQYF. CDR3 bases: TGTGCCAGCTCACCAGAAACAGGGGCAGTCGAGCAGTACTTC.

V gene TRBV6-5 combines with J gene TRBJ1-2, with D uncertain. Per germline, CDR1 MNHEY and CDR2 SVGAGI. The CDR3 sequence is 15 residues long. The V end was cut by 2 bases, the J end by 4 bases, with 14 bases between. The CDR3 spells CASSYLQAGSYGYTF. The CDR3 region has the DNA TGTGCCAGCAGTTACCTCCAAGCGGGGTCCTATGGCTACACCTTC.

This clone was seen repeatedly, ten times or more. V and J are TRBV30 and TRBJ1-3; 9 positions match TRBD1. Germline V gene data show CDR1 as GTSNPN and CDR2 as SVGIG (reference sequence). Trimming at V came to 7 bases and at J to 0 bases, leaving 10 bases not matched to a gene. The CDR3 totals 16 residues. The CDR3 reads CASLRDRAPSGNTIYF. The CDR3 DNA sequence: TGTGCCTCCCTCCGGGACAGGGCTCCCTCTGGAAACACCATATATTTT.

The V call is TRBV6-6, the J call TRBJ1-5; possible D gene TRBD1, 5 bases. V gave up 5 bases and J gave up 8 bases, with 10 bases separating them. Germline V CDR1 and CDR2: MNHNY, SVGAGI (reference sequence). CDR3 length: 12 residues. The CDR3 loop is CASSHGGEPQHF. The CDR3 nucleotides are TGTGCCAGCAGTCACGGGGGGGAGCCCCAGCATTTT.

V usage is TRBV7-9 and J usage is TRBJ2-1, with D tentatively TRBD1 (5 bases). Germline assignment: CDR1 SEHNR and CDR2 FQNEAQ (reference sequence). V lost 0 bases and J lost 3, with 9 bases in between. CDR3 length: 15 residues. In DNA, the CDR3 is TGTGCCAGCAGCTTAGCGTTGACAGACTACAATGAGCAGTTCTTC. This sequence encodes CASSLALTDYNEQFF.

This chain connects TRBV24-1 to TRBJ2-2; D perhaps matches TRBD1 (8 bases). V gave up 0 bases and J gave up 5 bases, with 15 bases separating them. The CDR3 extends over 17 amino acids. In germline, CDR1 is KGHDR, CDR2 SFDVKD. This chain's CDR3 is CATSDLAQGGQTGELFF. CDR3 in DNA: TGTGCCACCAGTGATTTGGCACAGGGGGGGCAGACCGGGGAGCTGTTTTTT.

The V and J genes are TRBV18 and TRBJ1-2; 7 bases match TRBD1. CDR1 KGHSH and CDR2 LQKENI come from the germline V gene. The CDR3 loop spans 12 amino acids. V shed 4 bases, J shed 7 bases, and the junction held 3 bases outside the gene matches. CDR3 protein: CASSQGAAGYTF. CDR3 coding DNA: TGTGCCAGCTCACAGGGGGCGGCTGGCTACACCTTC.

V gene TRBV5-1 combines with J gene TRBJ1-1; 9 nucleotides align to TRBD1. CDR1 and CDR2 from the germline V gene are SGHRS and YFSETQ. The V gene end was trimmed by 2 bases and the J gene end by 6 bases; junction bases not matched to a gene: 20. The CDR3 sequence is 19 residues long. The CDR3 DNA is TGCGCCAGCAGCTTATTTGGGCTCGGGGACAGGGAAGAAGAAGCTGAAGCTTTCTTT. This gives the protein CASSLFGLGDREEEAEAFF. The full variable domain, completed using reference TRBV5-1 and TRBJ1-1, is KAGVTQTPRYLIKTRGQQVTLSCSPISGHRSVSWYQQTPGQGLQFLFEYFSETQRNKGNFPGRFSGRQFSNSRSEMNVSTLELGDSALYLCASSLFGLGDREEEAEAFFGQGTRLTVV.

Only a few counts were recorded for this clone. The V gene is TRBV13, the J gene TRBJ1-2, with D hard to call. The CDR3 loop spans 16 amino acids. Trimming cost V 2 bases and J 4 bases, with 17 bases left between them. From germline, CDR1 is PRHDT and CDR2 FYEKMQ (reference sequence). As DNA, the CDR3 is TGTGCCAGCAGCTTATGGCCAGTCCAGGAACCCTATGGCTACACCTTC. Its translation: CASSLWPVQEPYGYTF.